The clone carrying this TCR beta chain occurred once. The data were obtained in a study of CD8+ T cells in alopecia areata. V lost 4 bases and J lost 13; bases outside the gene matches: 9. The CDR3 sequence is 15 residues long. Per germline, CDR1 SGHTA and CDR2 FQGNSA. Extraction of RNA preceded its reverse transcription into cDNA, which served as the sequencing template. Here immunoSEQ multiplex PCR was the method, and the copy in TCRdb shows in-frame clones only, minus some. The sample contains some 190,000 clones, 50% to 70% of which appear only once. This sample's treatment: oral pan-JAK inhibitor, 5-10 mg twice daily. Alopecia areata patients provided lesional scalp punch biopsies and peripheral blood.

The receptor comes from a human donor with alopecia areata. The source material was CD4+ T cells sorted from blood, sampled around week 50, from a patient treated with tofacitinib. The chain recombines TRBV7-2 with TRBJ2-4; 14 bases agree with TRBD2. The CDR3 sequence is CASSSRLAGGSPQYF. The CDR3 region has the DNA TGTGCCAGCAGCTCCCGACTAGCGGGGGGGTCCCCACAGTACTTC.